Each of the 21 T cell receptor beta chains below was sequenced from the same sample in a study of T cell repertoires in cytomegalovirus infection. In TCRdb, the reads were re-called with MiXCR into one record per CDR3 protein. The sample records approximately 490,000 distinct CDR3 sequences, 11% being singletons. The sequenced material came from PBMCs. These receptors originate from a human donor in good health (CMV status not recorded). Some clones in this sample may be carry-over from other donors' samples.

This clonotype was recorded at least ten times. The chain is built from TRBV10-3 and TRBJ2-7, with D possibly TRBD2 on 6 matching bases. Germline assignment: CDR1 ENHRY and CDR2 SYGVKD. Trimming removed 0 bases from V and 7 bases from J, with 13 bases in between. CDR3 length: 14 residues. The CDR3 region is CAISESQSRGEQYF. In DNA, the CDR3 is TGTGCCATCAGTGAGTCGCAGTCACGGGGGGAGCAGTACTTC.

This clonotype was observed at least ten times. This chain joins TRBV14 and TRBJ1-1; TRBD1 matches 9 bases. Trimming cost V 5 bases and J 2 bases; bases outside gene matches: 15. The CDR3 totals 18 residues. CDR1 SGHDN and CDR2 FVKESK come from the germline V gene. Here the CDR3 DNA reads TGTGCCAGCAGCTTCGGGCTGGGACAGGGTAGGAGAAACACTGAAGCTTTCTTT. Its protein product is CASSFGLGQGRRNTEAFF. The whole variable domain, remainder taken from reference TRBV14 and TRBJ1-1, is EAGVTQFPSHSVIEKGQTVTLRCDPISGHDNLYWYRRVMGKEIKFLLHFVKESKQDESGMPNNRFLAERTGGTYSTLKVQPAELEDSGVYFCASSFGLGQGRRNTEAFFGQGTRLTVV.

In its sample, this clonotype was seen many times. The V call is TRBV19, the J call TRBJ1-1; D is perhaps TRBD1 (5 bases). This CDR3 is built from 15 residues. V gave up 8 bases and J gave up 4 bases, with 20 bases separating them. Germline-derived CDR1 and CDR2 are LNHDA and SQIVND (reference sequence). CDR3 in DNA: TGTGCCAGTGGAAAGTGGGCAGGGCTAGGCACTGAAGCTTTCTTT. Translated, it gives CASGKWAGLGTEAFF.

This clonotype was counted ten times or more. The chain employs TRBV12-3 or TRBV12-4 and TRBJ1-1; TRBD1 matches at 10 bases. With 6 bases clipped from V and 3 bases from J, the junction kept 4 bases outside the gene matches. CDR3 length: 14 residues. Here the CDR3 reads CASRTGTGDTEAFF. CDR3 bases: TGTGCCAGCAGAACCGGGACAGGGGACACTGAAGCTTTCTTT.

This clonotype has only a few counts. The chain has TRBV19 and TRBJ2-2; D might be TRBD1 (6 bases). Germline V CDR1 and CDR2: LNHDA, SQIVND (reference sequence). The CDR3 spans 14 residues. V was cut by 5 bases and J by 5 bases, with 12 bases left in between. CDR3 sequence (DNA): TGTGCCAGTAGTGGATACAGGGATACCGGGGAGCTGTTTTTT. Residues: CASSGYRDTGELFF.

Many counts were recorded for this clonotype. The chain is built from TRBV7-2 and TRBJ1-1; D call uncertain. There are 14 residues in the CDR3. Germline V CDR1 and CDR2: SGHTA, FQGNSA. The V end was cut by 1 base, the J end by 6 bases, with 12 bases between. CDR3 bases: TGTGCCAGCAGCTTAGGACCCATCCCCGCTGAAGCTTTCTTT. Protein product: CASSLGPIPAEAFF.

The gene calls are TRBV28 and TRBJ2-3; D gene uncertain. The ends were cut back, 5 bases at V and 7 bases at J, with 7 bases in the middle. Germline V lookup: CDR1 MDHEN, CDR2 SYDVKM. This CDR3 is built from 11 residues. CDR3 bases: TGTGCCAGCAGTCGAGGAAATACGCAGTATTTT. Translating gives CASSRGNTQYF.

The chain couples TRBV20-1 to TRBJ2-6, with 7 bases lining up with TRBD1. Germline V lookup: CDR1 DFQATT, CDR2 SNEGSKA (reference sequence). The CDR3 is made up of 16 amino acids. The V and J ends lost 6 bases and 4 bases, in that order; junction bases with no gene match: 12. CDR3 DNA sequence: TGCAGTGCGTCCCGAGGGGGCCCGAGGGGGGCCAACGTCCTGACTTTC. As protein: CSASRGGPRGANVLTF.

In regard to this clonotype: A much larger clone differs from this one at a single base, so this may be a read error. This chain uses TRBV12-3 or TRBV12-4 with TRBJ2-3, with unresolved D. The CDR3 covers 14 residues. The CDR3 DNA reads as TGTGCCAGCAGTTTCAGTCGGGTTAGAGATACGCTGTATTTT. This encodes CASSFSRVRDTLYF.

This clonotype was counted at least ten times. The V call is TRBV5-6, the J call TRBJ2-1; 7 bases are a match to TRBD2. In germline, CDR1 is SGHDT, CDR2 YYEEEE. The CDR3 runs to 19 residues. The V and J ends lost 1 base and 0 bases, in that order; junction bases with no gene match: 13. In DNA form, the CDR3 reads TGTGCCAGCAGCTTGAAGGGGTGGTGGGCGGGAGCCTCCTACAATGAGCAGTTCTTC. Its protein product is CASSLKGWWAGASYNEQFF.

This chain uses TRBV20-1 with TRBJ2-5, with D unresolved. CDR3 length equals 16 residues. Germline CDR1 is DFQATT and CDR2 is SNEGSKA (reference sequence). The V end was cut by 3 bases, the J end by 7 bases, with 24 bases between. The CDR3 here is CSASVYQRVYKGTQYF. In DNA, the CDR3 is TGCAGTGCTAGCGTGTACCAGCGAGTATATAAAGGGACCCAGTACTTC.

The sample holds many counts of this clonotype. The V gene is TRBV10-3, the J gene TRBJ1-2; D may be TRBD1 (6 bases). Trimming stripped 4 bases from V and 4 bases from J, with 13 bases between. The CDR3 sequence is 14 residues long. Per germline, CDR1 ENHRY and CDR2 SYGVKD. CDR3 region: CAISAGHGTYGYTF. CDR3 in DNA: TGTGCCATCAGTGCGGGACACGGAACCTATGGCTACACCTTC.

This clonotype came up a few times. The chain carries TRBV5-1 and TRBJ2-1; a weak D match, TRBD1 (6 bases). Germline loops: CDR1 SGHRS, CDR2 YFSETQ. Trimming cost V 2 bases and J 9 bases, with 24 bases left between them. The CDR3 is 17 residues long. For the CDR3, the DNA is TGCGCCAGCAGCTTCAAAACAGGGCCTTCTCCTACAAGTGAGCAGTTCTTC. It specifies CASSFKTGPSPTSEQFF.

Many counts were recorded for this clonotype. The chain joins TRBV5-6 to TRBJ1-4; the D is unclear. Looked up from germline, CDR1 is SGHDT and CDR2 is YYEEEE. V was clipped by 4 bases and J by 4 bases, with 11 bases between them. The CDR3 runs 14 residues. The CDR3 reads CASSRDARNEKLFF. CDR3 DNA sequence: TGTGCCAGCAGCCGGGATGCCCGTAATGAAAAACTGTTTTTT.

This clonotype was found many times. V is TRBV6-6 and J is TRBJ2-5; perhaps TRBD1 as D (5 bases). The CDR3 is 15 amino acids. CDR1 is MNHNY and CDR2 is SVGAGI in the germline V gene (reference sequence). V was clipped by 0 bases and J by 1 base, with 9 bases between them. The CDR3 here is CASSYSRQTQETQYF. The DNA of the CDR3 is TGTGCCAGCAGTTACTCCAGACAGACCCAAGAGACCCAGTACTTC.

This clonotype was observed at least ten times. The chain carries TRBV7-8 and TRBJ2-1; 11 bases are shared with TRBD2. The junction had 10 bases not matched to a gene; V was cut back by 5 bases and J by 7 bases. Germline V gene lookup returns CDR1 SGHVS and CDR2 FQNEAQ. The CDR3 sequence is 16 residues long. The CDR3 DNA is TGTGCCAGCAGCGGAACACTAGCGGGAGTATCAAATGAGCAGTTCTTC. Encoded protein: CASSGTLAGVSNEQFF.

This clonotype has ten or more counts. The chain has TRBV5-5 and TRBJ2-2; D not resolved. Trimming left V 3 bases short and J 2 bases short, with 5 bases between. The CDR3 has 13 amino acids. From germline, CDR1 is SGHKS and CDR2 YYEKEE (reference sequence). The DNA for the CDR3 is TGTGCCAGCAGCTCCTTAAACACCGGGGAGCTGTTTTTT. Translation gives CASSSLNTGELFF.

This clonotype was recorded many times. The CDR3 DNA reads as TGTGCCAGCAGCCGTCGGGGGGGCGCCTACGAGCAGTACTTC. Its protein is CASSRRGGAYEQYF. The rearrangement joins TRBV7-2 to TRBJ2-7; 8 bases are a match to TRBD2. The length of the CDR3 is 14 residues. V dropped 5 bases and J dropped 2; count of bases not matched to a gene: 5. Germline V CDR1 and CDR2: SGHTA, FQGNSA.

This clonotype has ten or more counts. This chain joins TRBV7-8 and TRBJ2-1, with TRBD2 as a possible D gene (7 bases). V lost 1 base and J lost 10, with 14 bases in between. CDR1 is SGHVS and CDR2 is FQNEAQ in the germline V gene. The CDR3 has 14 amino acids. The CDR3 protein is CASSLEAGAIEQFF. In DNA, the CDR3 is TGTGCCAGCAGCTTAGAGGCGGGGGCCATCGAGCAGTTCTTC.

This clonotype appeared many times. The genes are TRBV7-8 and TRBJ2-7, with D perhaps matching TRBD1 (6 bases). CDR3 length equals 14 residues. Germline lookup yields CDR1 SGHVS and CDR2 FQNEAQ. V was clipped by 5 bases and J by 2 bases, with 13 bases between them. Here the CDR3 reads CASSPGGLTYEQYF. Written as DNA, the CDR3 is TGTGCCAGCAGCCCTGGGGGCCTTACCTACGAGCAGTACTTC.

This clonotype was counted only a few times. The chain combines TRBV7-6 with TRBJ1-1; weak D call: TRBD1 (5 bases). CDR3 length: 15 residues. Trimming left V 1 base short and J 4 bases short, with 13 bases between. CDR1 and CDR2 (germline): SGHVS, FNYEAQ. DNA of the CDR3: TGTGCCAGCAGCTTAGAGGTAGGGGTGAGCACTGAAGCTTTCTTT. This codes for CASSLEVGVSTEAFF.